The clone carrying this T cell receptor beta chain came up a few times. The data were obtained in a study of cytomegalovirus exposure and HLA in healthy donors. Data came from immunoSEQ multiplex PCR; TCRdb stores just in-frame clones and leaves some out. The sample includes some 99,000 clones, approximately 91% of them seen just once. This TCR came from a young woman in good health and CMV-seronegative. The sequenced sample consisted of PBMCs.

CDR3 nucleotides: TGTGCCAGCAGCTTAGCCTCGACAGTTGGCTACACCTTC. Amino acids: CASSLASTVGYTF. This chain connects TRBV7-2 to TRBJ1-2; perhaps TRBD1 as D (5 bases). The germline V gene has CDR1 SGHTA and CDR2 FQGNSA. V lost 0 bases, J lost 7 bases, and 9 bases lay in between. The CDR3 loop spans 13 amino acids. The variable domain in full, completed from reference TRBV7-2 and TRBJ1-2, reads GAGVSQSPSNKVTEKGKDVELRCDPISGHTALYWYRQSLGQGLEFLIYFQGNSAPDKSGLPSDRFSAERTGGSVSTLTIQRTQQEDSAVYLCASSLASTVGYTFGSGTRLTVV.